Below, 10 T cell receptor beta chains from the same sample are listed, as sequenced in a study of cytomegalovirus exposure and HLA in healthy donors. A multiplex PCR was run with 60 Vbeta primers and 13 Jbeta primers. Only in-frame clones appear in the TCRdb table, and some are missing; sequencing was by immunoSEQ multiplex PCR. The table records roughly 130,000 clones, 81% of them present only once. The sequenced sample consisted of PBMCs. These receptors were taken from a woman aged 40 to 50 in good health and CMV-seropositive.

V is TRBV6-6 and J is TRBJ1-5, with 8 bases matching TRBD1. The CDR3 is 16 residues long. The J segment lost 6 bases and the V segment lost 8 bases, leaving 15 bases of the junction unmatched. The germline gives CDR1 MNHNY, CDR2 SVGAGI (reference sequence). The CDR3 is CASRRSGGEVGQPQHF. The CDR3, as DNA: TGTGCCAGCCGAAGATCAGGGGGCGAGGTGGGTCAGCCCCAGCATTTT.

The rearrangement links TRBV14 to TRBJ2-5; D is undetermined. This CDR3 has 13 residues. V was trimmed by 0 bases and J by 4 bases, leaving 6 bases between them. Germline V gene sequence: CDR1 SGHDN, CDR2 FVKESK. The CDR3 protein is CASSQDMRETQYF. The CDR3, as DNA: TGTGCCAGCAGCCAAGATATGCGAGAGACCCAGTACTTC.

This rearrangement joins TRBV27 to TRBJ2-5; TRBD1 matches 7 bases. The CDR3 loop spans 14 amino acids. Germline-derived CDR1 and CDR2 are MNHEY and SMNVEV (reference sequence). V was clipped by 5 bases and J by 4 bases; unmatched bases: 7. The CDR3 sequence is CASSPFRGLETQYF. CDR3 nucleotides: TGTGCCAGCAGTCCGTTCAGGGGGTTAGAGACCCAGTACTTC.

This rearrangement joins TRBV19 to TRBJ2-7; TRBD1 might be the D (6 bases). Trimming cost V 7 bases and J 0 bases, with 13 bases left between them. CDR3 length: 14 amino acids. Per the germline V gene, CDR1 is LNHDA and CDR2 is SQIVND (reference sequence). CDR3 nucleotide sequence: TGTGCCAGTACCCCCCGGGACAACTCCTACGAGCAGTACTTC. Amino acid sequence: CASTPRDNSYEQYF.

This clone has only a few counts. The chain couples TRBV20-1 to TRBJ1-3, with D perhaps TRBD1 (5 bases). Germline V CDR1 and CDR2: DFQATT, SNEGSKA (reference sequence). CDR3 length: 10 amino acids. V lost 5 bases to trimming and J lost 13 bases, with 12 bases between them. Written as DNA, the CDR3 is TGCAGTGCTTGGGATGGGGGGATATATTTT. It yields the protein CSAWDGGIYF.

The chain recombines TRBV5-1 with TRBJ2-1, with TRBD2 matching 10 bases. The junction had 3 bases not matched to a gene; V was cut back by 0 bases and J by 0 bases. CDR1 SGHRS and CDR2 YFSETQ come from the germline V gene. CDR3 length: 17 residues. The CDR3 protein is CASSLGLAGASYNEQFF. CDR3 nucleotides: TGCGCCAGCAGCTTGGGGCTAGCGGGGGCCTCCTACAATGAGCAGTTCTTC.

V and J are TRBV30 and TRBJ2-2; no clear D. Deletions cut 1 base from V and 6 bases from J, with 9 bases between. Germline lookup yields CDR1 GTSNPN and CDR2 SVGIG (reference sequence). This CDR3 region has 13 residues. The CDR3 is CAWSALQSGELFF. The CDR3 DNA is TGTGCCTGGAGTGCTCTTCAGTCCGGGGAGCTGTTTTTT.

The chain combines TRBV5-1 with TRBJ1-2; D is uncertain. Germline V gene lookup returns CDR1 SGHRS and CDR2 YFSETQ. The V and J ends lost 0 bases and 1 base respectively, with 13 bases between them. This CDR3 is built from 16 residues. The CDR3 here is CASSLGGRTNNYGYTF. The CDR3 coding sequence is TGCGCCAGCAGCTTGGGTGGACGGACTAATAACTATGGCTACACCTTC.

V gene TRBV7-9 combines with J gene TRBJ2-3; 8 bases map to TRBD1. Germline CDR1 reads SEHNR; CDR2 reads FQNEAQ (reference sequence). This CDR3 contains 13 residues. The V gene end was trimmed by 3 bases and the J gene end by 6 bases; junction bases not matched to a gene: 2. The CDR3 reads CASSFTGGDTQYF. CDR3 nucleotides: TGTGCCAGCAGCTTTACAGGGGGGGATACGCAGTATTTT. The variable domain in full, with the rest retrieved from reference TRBV7-9 and TRBJ2-3, is DTGVSQNPRHKITKRGQNVTFRCDPISEHNRLYWYRQTLGQGPEFLTYFQNEAQLEKSRLLSDRFSAERPKGSFSTLEIQRTEQGDSAMYLCASSFTGGDTQYFGPGTRLTVL.

V is TRBV5-1 and J is TRBJ1-2, with 9 bases lining up with TRBD1. J was trimmed by 4 bases and V by 3 bases; bases with no gene match: 7. The germline CDR1 and CDR2 sequences are SGHRS and YFSETQ. The length of the CDR3 is 15 residues. The CDR3 protein is CASSSTGGAGYGYTF. CDR3 bases: TGCGCCAGCAGCTCCACAGGGGGCGCTGGCTATGGCTACACCTTC. Supplemented by reference TRBV5-1 and TRBJ1-2, the full variable domain reads KAGVTQTPRYLIKTRGQQVTLSCSPISGHRSVSWYQQTPGQGLQFLFEYFSETQRNKGNFPGRFSGRQFSNSRSEMNVSTLELGDSALYLCASSSTGGAGYGYTFGSGTRLTVV.